These 32 T cell receptor beta chains originate from one sample sequenced in a study of shared clonotypes between healthy human individuals. Libraries were prepared by immunoSEQ multiplex PCR; TCRdb keeps only in-frame clonotypes and omits some of them. The table lists 650,000 to 800,000 clones, 72% of them singletons. The sequencing sample was made of memory CD4+ T cells sorted from blood. The subset: CD45RA-negative fraction. These receptors originate from a woman in her 30s in good health.

The rearrangement uses TRBV7-2 and TRBJ2-7, with D perhaps matching TRBD2 (6 bases). Germline CDR1 reads SGHTA; CDR2 reads FQGNSA. The V and J ends lost 3 bases and 6 bases respectively, with 12 bases between them. This CDR3 has 13 residues. CDR3 loop: CASSFGTHSEQYF. CDR3 in DNA: TGTGCCAGCAGCTTCGGGACTCACTCCGAGCAGTACTTC.

J is TRBJ2-1 and V is TRBV4-2, with D perhaps being TRBD1 or TRBD2 (5 bases each). CDR1 is LGHNA, CDR2 YNFKEQ, per germline. The V and J ends lost 4 bases and 3 bases respectively, with 10 bases between them. The CDR3 totals 14 residues. CDR3 loop: CASSPGQNYNEQFF. CDR3 nucleotides: TGTGCCAGCAGCCCGGGGCAGAACTACAATGAGCAGTTCTTC.

The chain links TRBV28 to TRBJ2-7; D is undetermined. V was trimmed by 6 bases and J by 3 bases, leaving 9 bases between them. Germline V gene data show CDR1 as MDHEN and CDR2 as SYDVKM. This CDR3 comprises 12 residues. The CDR3 protein is CASRPDGYEQYF. The CDR3 DNA reads TGTGCCAGCAGACCGGACGGCTACGAGCAGTACTTC.

Of note for this clone: This could be a read error, since a much larger clone is one nucleotide away. The chain is built from TRBV4-1 and TRBJ2-2, with D possibly being TRBD1 or TRBD2 (7 bases each). This CDR3 has 14 residues. Germline CDR1 reads MGHRA; CDR2 reads YSYEKL. The chain's CDR3 is CASSAGGDTEELFF. CDR3 in DNA: TGCGCCAGCAGCGCAGGGGGGGACACCGAGGAGCTGTTTTTT.

The V gene is TRBV6-1, the J gene TRBJ2-7; 10 bases agree with TRBD1. In germline, CDR1 is MNHNS, CDR2 SASEGT. The V segment lost 4 bases and the J segment 4 bases; nucleotides outside the gene matches: 7. The CDR3 loop spans 15 amino acids. The CDR3 DNA follows: TGTGCCAGCAGTGGGACCGGGACAGGGGAGTACGAGCAGTACTTC. Translated: CASSGTGTGEYEQYF.

This clone came up once. The chain employs TRBV4-2 and TRBJ2-1; TRBD2 aligns across 8 bases. The CDR3 is 20 amino acids. The V segment lost 4 bases and the J segment 5 bases; nucleotides outside the gene matches: 22. CDR1 and CDR2 (germline): LGHNA, YNFKEQ. The CDR3 DNA reads as TGTGCCAGCAGCCCACAAGAGGGGACCTATCCGGGAGGGCCGAACAATGAGCAGTTCTTC. It translates to CASSPQEGTYPGGPNNEQFF.

With respect to this clone: Other nucleotide sequences in the sample specify the same CDR3. The CDR3 nucleotides read TGCGCCAGCAGTGAGTCCGGGGACTATGGCTACACCTTC. This translates into CASSESGDYGYTF. V gene TRBV10-2 combines with J gene TRBJ1-2; no clear D. Trimming cost V 0 bases and J 3 bases, with 5 bases left between them. Germline V gives CDR1 WSHSY, CDR2 SAAADI. This CDR3 is built from 13 residues.

This clone was found a few times. This chain connects TRBV6-5 to TRBJ2-7; tentative D call: TRBD1 (6 bases). Per germline, CDR1 MNHEY and CDR2 SVGAGI. Trimming took off 5 bases at V and 6 bases at J, with 17 bases between the two ends. The CDR3 totals 14 residues. DNA of the CDR3: TGTGCCAGCAGTGTGCAGGGGAATTCTGGCGAGCAGTACTTC. It yields the protein CASSVQGNSGEQYF.

The gene calls are TRBV6-1 and TRBJ1-2; a possible D gene is TRBD1 (5 bases). The CDR3 runs to 15 residues. Trimming pared 3 bases from V and 4 bases from J, leaving 15 bases between. CDR1 and CDR2 (germline): MNHNS, SASEGT. The CDR3 reads CASSDPATGGYGYTF. The CDR3 DNA follows: TGTGCCAGCAGTGACCCCGCCACGGGGGGCTATGGCTACACCTTC.

Concerning this clone itself: Other nucleotide sequences from this sample produce the same CDR3. The rearrangement joins TRBV2 to TRBJ1-5; 7 nucleotides line up with TRBD1. The germline CDR1 and CDR2 sequences are SNHLY and FYNNEI. CDR3 length: 14 amino acids. The J segment lost 2 bases and the V segment lost 6 bases, leaving 4 bases of the junction unmatched. In DNA, the CDR3 is TGTGCCAGCAGCGTTCAGGGGGGCAATCAGCCCCAGCATTTT. It yields the protein CASSVQGGNQPQHF.

This clone has only a few counts. The chain joins TRBV19 to TRBJ1-2; D may be TRBD1 (5 bases). The germline V gene encodes CDR1 LNHDA and CDR2 SQIVND (reference sequence). The CDR3 has 15 residues. V lost 0 bases and J lost 4, with 12 bases in between. CDR3 protein: CASSIDQQESYGYTF. DNA for the CDR3: TGTGCCAGTAGTATAGATCAACAGGAATCCTATGGCTACACCTTC.

The chain joins TRBV5-1 to TRBJ2-4; perhaps D is TRBD1 or TRBD2 (5 bases each). The CDR3 totals 17 residues. Germline lookup yields CDR1 SGHRS and CDR2 YFSETQ. Trimming removed 0 bases from V and 0 bases from J, with 13 bases in between. CDR3 sequence reads: CASSLGEGPLAKNIQYF. The CDR3 bases are TGCGCCAGCAGCTTGGGAGAGGGGCCGCTAGCCAAAAACATTCAGTACTTC.

V and J are TRBV27 and TRBJ1-2; 8 bases are a match to TRBD1. Germline CDR1 MNHEY, CDR2 SMNVEV (reference sequence). This CDR3 contains 17 residues. The V segment lost 1 base and the J segment 5 bases; nucleotides outside the gene matches: 12. The DNA of the CDR3 is TGTGCCAGCAGTTTATTTGGGTATAGACAGGGGCCTTATGGCTACACCTTC. Amino acid sequence: CASSLFGYRQGPYGYTF.

This sequence joins TRBV19 and TRBJ2-3; D remains ambiguous. The V and J ends lost 3 bases and 7 bases respectively, with 5 bases between them. The CDR3 is 11 residues long. Germline V CDR1 and CDR2: LNHDA, SQIVND (reference sequence). This CDR3 is CASSMMHTQYF. CDR3 DNA sequence: TGTGCCAGTAGTATGATGCATACGCAGTATTTT. The complete variable domain, with remaining parts taken from reference TRBV19 and TRBJ2-3, reads DGGITQSPKYLFRKEGQNVTLSCEQNLNHDAMYWYRQDPGQGLRLIYYSQIVNDFQKGDIAEGYSVSREKKESFPLTVTSAQKNPTAFYLCASSMMHTQYFGPGTRLTVL.

This rearrangement joins TRBV6-5 to TRBJ1-4; no clear D gene. V was clipped by 7 bases and J by 4 bases, with 13 bases between them. The germline gives CDR1 MNHEY, CDR2 SVGAGI. The CDR3 consists of 14 residues. DNA for the CDR3: TGTGCCAGCACCGCTACATGGGGTAATGAAAAACTGTTTTTT. This sequence encodes CASTATWGNEKLFF.

This rearrangement joins TRBV9 to TRBJ2-1; D not certain. Germline-derived CDR1 and CDR2 are SGDLS and YYNGEE. The CDR3 length is 16 residues. The V end was cut by 1 base, the J end by 0 bases, with 11 bases between. CDR3 in amino acids: CASSVLGQSSYNEQFF. Here the CDR3 DNA reads TGTGCCAGCAGCGTACTCGGGCAGAGCTCCTACAATGAGCAGTTCTTC. Using reference TRBV9 and TRBJ2-1 for the parts outside the CDR3, the full variable domain is DSGVTQTPKHLITATGQRVTLRCSPRSGDLSVYWYQQSLDQGLQFLIQYYNGEERAKGNILERFSAQQFPDLHSELNLSSLELGDSALYFCASSVLGQSSYNEQFFGPGTRLTVL.

The chain is built from TRBV10-1 and TRBJ2-7; D is ambiguous. Germline assignment: CDR1 WNHNN and CDR2 SYGVQD (reference sequence). The CDR3 is made up of 12 amino acids. V lost 1 base and J lost 0, with 1 base in between. The CDR3 protein is CASSEYSYEQYF. Written as DNA, the CDR3 is TGCGCCAGCAGTGAGTACTCCTACGAGCAGTACTTC.

This clone was observed a few times. The identical CDR3 is also encoded by other nucleotide sequences in the sample. The CDR3 region is CASSTQRNTEAFF. The CDR3 nucleotides are TGTGCCAGCAGCACCCAGAGGAACACTGAAGCTTTCTTT. This chain connects TRBV7-3 to TRBJ1-1; D gene unclear. Germline-derived CDR1 and CDR2 are SGHTA and FQGTGA. Trimming took 5 bases from V and 1 from J, leaving 8 bases between them. The CDR3 sequence is 13 residues long.

The rearrangement uses TRBV9 and TRBJ1-1, with 7 bases that match TRBD1. Germline V gene data show CDR1 as SGDLS and CDR2 as YYNGEE. This CDR3 spans 16 amino acids. The trim removed 1 base at V and 6 bases at J, leaving 12 bases unmatched. DNA of the CDR3: TGTGCCAGCAGCGTATCCCCCTACGACAGGGAAGCTGAAGCTTTCTTT. As protein: CASSVSPYDREAEAFF.

V gene TRBV5-1 combines with J gene TRBJ1-1; unclear D gene. This CDR3 is built from 14 residues. Germline-derived CDR1 and CDR2 are SGHRS and YFSETQ. V lost 1 base and J lost 0, with 7 bases in between. CDR3 coding DNA: TGCGCCAGCAGCTTGTTCAGTGTGAACACTGAAGCTTTCTTT. Translated, it gives CASSLFSVNTEAFF.

The chain combines TRBV28 with TRBJ1-2; possible D gene TRBD1, 6 bases. This CDR3 spans 17 amino acids. The V and J ends lost 3 bases and 3 bases respectively, with 20 bases between them. Germline assignment: CDR1 MDHEN and CDR2 SYDVKM. This chain's CDR3 is CASSLGGSMSQDYGYTF. CDR3 DNA: TGTGCCAGCAGTTTGGGGGGCAGTATGAGCCAGGACTATGGCTACACCTTC.

The J gene is TRBJ2-7, the V gene TRBV6-6; 8 bases match TRBD1. The CDR3 spans 14 residues. Germline trimming cut 2 bases from V and 5 bases from J; bases unmatched to any gene: 5. Germline lookup yields CDR1 MNHNY and CDR2 SVGAGI (reference sequence). CDR3 protein: CASSYGDRLNEQYF. The CDR3 DNA reads as TGTGCCAGCAGTTACGGGGACAGGCTCAACGAGCAGTACTTC.

This rearrangement joins TRBV18 to TRBJ1-1; D uncertain. V lost 3 bases and J lost 10, with 27 bases in between. The CDR3 is 17 amino acids. Germline CDR1 reads KGHSH; CDR2 reads LQKENI. CDR3 protein: CASSPFPLTVPRGGAFF. CDR3 DNA: TGTGCCAGCTCACCCTTTCCCTTGACGGTGCCCCGGGGTGGAGCTTTCTTT.

The V call is TRBV7-3, the J call TRBJ2-2; weak D call: TRBD1 (5 bases). The germline V gene has CDR1 SGHTA and CDR2 FQGTGA. This CDR3 region has 15 residues. The V gene lost 2 bases and the J gene lost 1 base, with 8 bases spanning the gap. The CDR3 loop reads CASSLGARNTGELFF. The CDR3, as DNA: TGTGCCAGCAGCTTAGGGGCGCGGAACACCGGGGAGCTGTTTTTT.

The rearrangement links TRBV2 to TRBJ2-7; 7 positions agree with TRBD1. There are 14 residues in the CDR3. V shed 7 bases and J 7 bases; nucleotides not matched to a gene: 13. Germline-derived CDR1 and CDR2 are SNHLY and FYNNEI. The CDR3 reads CASTRQGHILEQYF. Here the CDR3 DNA reads TGTGCCAGCACAAGACAGGGTCATATATTAGAGCAGTACTTC.

The chain uses TRBV5-4 and TRBJ2-3, with 9 nucleotides matching TRBD2. Germline loops: CDR1 SGHNT, CDR2 YYREEE (reference sequence). The CDR3 contains 16 residues. The trim removed 4 bases at V and 4 bases at J, leaving 10 bases unmatched. The CDR3 DNA reads TGTGCCAGCAGCCCGGTTAGCGGGAGAGGGGCAGATACGCAGTATTTT. This encodes CASSPVSGRGADTQYF.

A single count supports this clone. The chain carries TRBV11-2 and TRBJ2-2; D possibly corresponds to TRBD1 (6 bases). Per germline, CDR1 SGHAT and CDR2 FQNNGV. V gave up 1 base and J gave up 6 bases, with 6 bases separating them. This CDR3 has 13 amino acids. This CDR3 reads CASSLAGAGELFF. The CDR3 DNA follows: TGTGCCAGCAGCTTAGCAGGGGCCGGGGAGCTGTTTTTT.

There are a few counts of this clone. This sequence joins TRBV11-2 and TRBJ1-1, with 10 bases fitting TRBD1. V lost 5 bases and J lost 11; bases outside the gene matches: 8. CDR3 length: 13 residues. Germline V lookup: CDR1 SGHAT, CDR2 FQNNGV. CDR3 sequence (DNA): TGTGCCAGCAGCACCCGACAGGGGGCGCGTGCTTTCTTT. Translated, it gives CASSTRQGARAFF.

The chain recombines TRBV10-3 with TRBJ2-5; D remains ambiguous. Per germline, CDR1 ENHRY and CDR2 SYGVKD. This CDR3 comprises 13 residues. V was trimmed by 0 bases and J by 5 bases, leaving 7 bases between them. The CDR3 coding sequence is TGTGCCATCAGTGAGTCAGAGTGGGAGACCCAGTACTTC. It translates to CAISESEWETQYF.

The rearrangement uses TRBV6-1 and TRBJ2-3; D is unresolved. Germline CDR1 is MNHNS and CDR2 is SASEGT. The CDR3 is 15 residues long. The V end lost 6 bases, the J end lost 0 bases, and 13 bases lay between the germline ends. The DNA for the CDR3 is TGTGCCAGCAGGCCAGCACAACTAAGCACAGATACGCAGTATTTT. This translates into CASRPAQLSTDTQYF.

To note about this clone: Distinct nucleotide sequences in the sample also encode this CDR3. The CDR3 spells CSVAPVNEQFF. The CDR3, as DNA: TGCAGCGTTGCTCCCGTAAATGAGCAGTTCTTC. This chain connects TRBV29-1 to TRBJ2-1; no firm D call. This CDR3 is 11 amino acids long. With 4 bases removed from V and 7 bases from J, the gap between germline ends came to 8 bases. CDR1 is SQVTM and CDR2 is ANQGSEA in the germline V gene.

The V gene is TRBV19, the J gene TRBJ1-5, with D possibly TRBD1 on 6 matching bases. Germline V gene sequence: CDR1 LNHDA, CDR2 SQIVND (reference sequence). V lost 6 bases to trimming and J lost 7 bases, with 16 bases between them. The CDR3 totals 14 residues. The CDR3 DNA reads as TGTGCCAGTAGAACCAACAGGGAGGGGCAGCCCCAGCATTTT. Residues: CASRTNREGQPQHF. Complete variable domain (other parts from reference TRBV19 and TRBJ1-5): DGGITQSPKYLFRKEGQNVTLSCEQNLNHDAMYWYRQDPGQGLRLIYYSQIVNDFQKGDIAEGYSVSREKKESFPLTVTSAQKNPTAFYLCASRTNREGQPQHFGDGTRLSIL.